This T cell receptor beta chain was captured in a study of blood T cell repertoires in COVID-19. Study-level information: Material from acute and convalescent COVID-19 was sourced from the United States, Italy and Spain.

J gave up 6 bases and V 7 bases, and 7 bases lay outside the gene matches. Germline-derived CDR1 and CDR2 are WSHSY and SAAADI. The CDR3 extends over 14 amino acids. Per the study methods: From reference gene primer amplification, estimates of nucleated cell counts were derived. Profiling relied on immunoSEQ multiplex PCR, and the TCRdb table lists in-frame clones only, not all of them. V, J and clone size are those of that table, while D and trimming were read from the DNA. The sample shows about 400,000 clones, 70% to 90% of them seen only once. The chain couples TRBV10-2 to TRBJ2-7; TRBD2 matches 12 bases. The sample was peripheral blood. This TCR was sampled from a middle-aged man with acute or convalescent COVID-19. CDR3 DNA sequence: TGCGCCAGCATTGGGACTAGCGGGTCCCTCGAGCAGTACTTC. Translating gives CASIGTSGSLEQYF.